This T cell receptor beta chain was identified during a study of spatial heterogeneity in lung cancer. About the study: Alpha-chain detections were consistently fewer than beta-chain detections among the sequences. Within raw reads, each unique TCR and UMI combination appeared on average more than ten times. Study conclusions and caveats: Expanded tumor TCRs that were ubiquitous appeared in blood more at resection than follow-up.

Documented time point: sample taken at primary tumor resection. Sequencing of whole RNA from tumor, nontumor lung or frozen PBMC involved no sorting. On this clonotype itself: As yet, its antigen is unknown.

Every individual TCR cDNA molecule carried its own unique molecular identifier, which allowed correction of PCR and sequencing errors. TCRdb passed the 5' RACE reads through MiXCR, listing each CDR3 protein once. This sample has just under 95,000 distinct CDR3 sequences, with about 12% found just once. CDR3 size: 15 residues. Per the germline V gene, CDR1 is SGHRS and CDR2 is YFSETQ. J lost 8 bases, V lost 3 bases, and 9 bases had no gene match. The gene calls are TRBV5-1 and TRBJ1-4; 8 bases are shared with TRBD1. The TCR originated in a male donor with early-stage non-small cell lung cancer. The sample here was PBMCs, taken at surgery. CDR3 region: CASSSGGQGREKLFF. The CDR3, as DNA: TGCGCCAGCAGCTCCGGAGGACAGGGACGCGAAAAACTGTTTTTT.